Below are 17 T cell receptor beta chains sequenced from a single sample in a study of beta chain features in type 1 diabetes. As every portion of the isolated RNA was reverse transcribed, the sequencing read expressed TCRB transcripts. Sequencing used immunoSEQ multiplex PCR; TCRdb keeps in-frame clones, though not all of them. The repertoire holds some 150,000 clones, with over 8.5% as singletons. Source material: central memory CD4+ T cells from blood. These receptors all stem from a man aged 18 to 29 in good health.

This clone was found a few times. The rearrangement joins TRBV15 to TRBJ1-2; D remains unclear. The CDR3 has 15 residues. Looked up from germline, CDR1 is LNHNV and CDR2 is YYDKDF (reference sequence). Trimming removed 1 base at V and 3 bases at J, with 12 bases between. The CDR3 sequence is CATSRVRNSYYGYTF. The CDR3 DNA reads TGTGCCACCAGCAGAGTCCGCAACAGTTACTATGGCTACACCTTC.

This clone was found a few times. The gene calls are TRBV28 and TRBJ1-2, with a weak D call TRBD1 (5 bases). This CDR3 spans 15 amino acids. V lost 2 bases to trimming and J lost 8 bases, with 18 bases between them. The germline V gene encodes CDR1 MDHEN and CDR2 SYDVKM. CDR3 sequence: CASSLPHRQGQGYTF. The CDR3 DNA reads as TGTGCCAGCAGTTTACCCCATCGGCAGGGTCAGGGCTACACCTTC.

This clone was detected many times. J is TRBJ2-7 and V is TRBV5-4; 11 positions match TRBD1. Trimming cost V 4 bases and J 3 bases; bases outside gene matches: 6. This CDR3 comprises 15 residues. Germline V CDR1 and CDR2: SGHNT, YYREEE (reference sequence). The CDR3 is CASSPPGQGDYEQYF. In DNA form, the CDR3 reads TGTGCCAGCAGCCCACCGGGACAGGGGGACTACGAGCAGTACTTC. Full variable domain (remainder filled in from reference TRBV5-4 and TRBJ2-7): ETGVTQSPTHLIKTRGQQVTLRCSSQSGHNTVSWYQQALGQGPQFIFQYYREEENGRGNFPPRFSGLQFPNYSSELNVNALELDDSALYLCASSPPGQGDYEQYFGPGTRLTVT.

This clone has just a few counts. CDR3 protein: CASSFWGEHTEAFF. For the CDR3, the DNA is TGTGCCAGCAGCTTCTGGGGGGAACACACTGAAGCTTTCTTT. V is TRBV7-8 and J is TRBJ1-1, with D tentatively TRBD1 (5 bases). Germline V gene data show CDR1 as SGHVS and CDR2 as FQNEAQ. V was clipped by 3 bases and J by 3 bases, with 11 bases between them. There are 14 residues in the CDR3.

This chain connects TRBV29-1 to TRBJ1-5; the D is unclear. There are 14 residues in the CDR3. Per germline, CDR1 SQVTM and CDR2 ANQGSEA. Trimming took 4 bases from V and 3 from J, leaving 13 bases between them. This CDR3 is CSVGDTTTNQPQHF. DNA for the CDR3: TGCAGCGTTGGTGACACCACTACCAATCAGCCCCAGCATTTT.

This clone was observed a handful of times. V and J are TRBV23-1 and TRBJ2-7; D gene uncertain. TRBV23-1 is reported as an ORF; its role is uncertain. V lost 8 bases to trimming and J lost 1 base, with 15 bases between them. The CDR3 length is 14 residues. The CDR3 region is CASSRNSQSYEQYF. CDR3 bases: TGCGCCAGCTCCCGAAATAGCCAGTCCTACGAGCAGTACTTC.

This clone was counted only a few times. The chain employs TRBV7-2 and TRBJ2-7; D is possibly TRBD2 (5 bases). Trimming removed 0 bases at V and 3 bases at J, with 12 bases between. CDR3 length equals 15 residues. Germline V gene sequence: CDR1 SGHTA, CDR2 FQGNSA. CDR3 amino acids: CASSLARLAFYEQYF. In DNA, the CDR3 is TGTGCCAGCAGCTTAGCGCGGCTAGCATTCTACGAGCAGTACTTC.

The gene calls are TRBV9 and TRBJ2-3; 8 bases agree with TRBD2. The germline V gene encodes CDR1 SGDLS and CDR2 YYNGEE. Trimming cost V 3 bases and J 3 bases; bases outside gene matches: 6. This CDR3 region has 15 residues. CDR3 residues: CASSALLAATDTQYF. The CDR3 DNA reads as TGTGCCAGCAGCGCCCTACTAGCGGCAACAGATACGCAGTATTTT. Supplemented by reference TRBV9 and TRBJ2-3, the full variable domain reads DSGVTQTPKHLITATGQRVTLRCSPRSGDLSVYWYQQSLDQGLQFLIQYYNGEERAKGNILERFSAQQFPDLHSELNLSSLELGDSALYFCASSALLAATDTQYFGPGTRLTVL.

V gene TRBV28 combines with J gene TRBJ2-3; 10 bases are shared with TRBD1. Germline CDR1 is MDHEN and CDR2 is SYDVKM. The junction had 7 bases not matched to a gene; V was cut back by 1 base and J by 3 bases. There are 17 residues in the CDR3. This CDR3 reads CASSLSGTGVMTDTQYF. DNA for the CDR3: TGTGCCAGCAGTTTATCCGGGACAGGGGTTATGACAGATACGCAGTATTTT.

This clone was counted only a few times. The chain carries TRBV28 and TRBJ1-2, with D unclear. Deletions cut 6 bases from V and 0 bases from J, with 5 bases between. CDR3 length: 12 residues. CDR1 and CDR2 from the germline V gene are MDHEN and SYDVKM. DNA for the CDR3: TGTGCCAGCAGCCAAACTAACTATGGCTACACCTTC. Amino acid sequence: CASSQTNYGYTF.

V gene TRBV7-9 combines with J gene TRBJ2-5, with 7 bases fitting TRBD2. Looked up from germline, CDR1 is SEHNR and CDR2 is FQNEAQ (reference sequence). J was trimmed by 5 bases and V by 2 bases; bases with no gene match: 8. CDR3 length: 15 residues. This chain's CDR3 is CASSLRLAGSETQYF. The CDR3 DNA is TGTGCCAGCAGCTTAAGACTAGCTGGGTCGGAGACCCAGTACTTC.

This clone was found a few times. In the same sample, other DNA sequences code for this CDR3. Here the CDR3 reads CAWSVPLTEAFF. The CDR3 nucleotides read TGTGCCTGGAGTGTACCCTTGACTGAAGCTTTCTTT. The genes are TRBV30 and TRBJ1-1; D remains ambiguous. Trimming took 0 bases from V and 5 from J, leaving 7 bases between them. In germline, CDR1 is GTSNPN, CDR2 SVGIG (reference sequence). The CDR3 is 12 amino acids. The whole variable domain, filled in from reference TRBV30 and TRBJ1-1, reads SQTIHQWPATLVQPVGSPLSLECTVEGTSNPNLYWYRQAAGRGLQLLFYSVGIGQISSEVPQNLSASRPQDRQFILSSKKLLLSDSGFYLCAWSVPLTEAFFGQGTRLTVV.

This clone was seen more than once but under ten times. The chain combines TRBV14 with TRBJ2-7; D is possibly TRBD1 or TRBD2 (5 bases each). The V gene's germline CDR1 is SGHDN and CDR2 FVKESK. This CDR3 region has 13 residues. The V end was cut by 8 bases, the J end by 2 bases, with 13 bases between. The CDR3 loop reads CASSPPGPYEQYF. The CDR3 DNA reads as TGTGCCAGCTCCCCCCCGGGACCCTACGAGCAGTACTTC.

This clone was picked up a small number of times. CDR3 residues: CASSPGTGWDTEAFF. In nucleotides, the CDR3 is TGTGCCAGCAGCCCCGGGACAGGGTGGGACACTGAAGCTTTCTTT. The chain carries TRBV7-9 and TRBJ1-1; 9 positions match TRBD1. The V segment lost 5 bases and the J segment 3 bases; nucleotides outside the gene matches: 7. The CDR3 contains 15 residues. CDR1 is SEHNR and CDR2 is FQNEAQ in the germline V gene (reference sequence).

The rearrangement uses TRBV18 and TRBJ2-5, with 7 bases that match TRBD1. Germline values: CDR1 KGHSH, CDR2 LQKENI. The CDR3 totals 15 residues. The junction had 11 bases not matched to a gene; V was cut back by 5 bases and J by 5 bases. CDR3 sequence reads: CASSSLTGRSETQYF. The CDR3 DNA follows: TGTGCCAGCTCATCCCTGACAGGGCGGTCTGAGACCCAGTACTTC. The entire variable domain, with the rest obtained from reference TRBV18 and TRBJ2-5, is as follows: NAGVMQNPRHLVRRRGQEARLRCSPMKGHSHVYWYRQLPEEGLKFMVYLQKENIIDESGMPKERFSAEFPKEGPSILRIQQVVRGDSAAYFCASSSLTGRSETQYFGPGTRLLVL.

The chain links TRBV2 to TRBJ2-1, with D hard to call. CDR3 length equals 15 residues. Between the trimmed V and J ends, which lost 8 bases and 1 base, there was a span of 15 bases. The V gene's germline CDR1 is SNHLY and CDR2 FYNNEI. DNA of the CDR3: TGTGCCAGCGGACGTTCTAAGGGTTCCTACAATGAGCAGTTCTTC. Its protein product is CASGRSKGSYNEQFF.

DNA of the CDR3: TGCGCCAGCAGCCCGGAGCCAGGGCCTGGAAACACCATATATTTT. Its protein is CASSPEPGPGNTIYF. The V and J genes are TRBV5-1 and TRBJ1-3; TRBD1 might be the D (5 bases). V gave up 4 bases and J gave up 2 bases, with 13 bases separating them. CDR1 and CDR2 from the germline V gene are SGHRS and YFSETQ. The CDR3 sequence is 15 residues long.